The clone carrying this T cell receptor beta chain was seen once. Its cognate antigen is unknown. 60 Vbeta and 13 Jbeta primers were used in PCR. The protocol was immunoSEQ multiplex PCR, while the TCRdb copy is restricted to in-frame clones and leaves out a portion. The table includes roughly 54,000 clones, approximately 82% detected once. These data belong to a study of cytomegalovirus exposure and HLA in healthy donors. Turning to the study itself: There were roughly 80 million unique TCRs (from HLA-typed donors) in an early data release. Findings of the study overall: Sequencing depth across donors, presence/absence analyses assumed, was roughly uniform. Specificity of a few CMV-associated chains for CMV antigens was verified in vitro. Reportedly, HLA-A and HLA-B alleles of most subjects were accurately predicted from TCR beta.

CDR1 is SGHRS and CDR2 is YFSETQ in the germline V gene. V was clipped by 0 bases and J by 1 base, with 10 bases between them. The CDR3 sequence is 15 residues long. The clonotype originates from a man aged 45-65 years in good health and CMV-seronegative. This chain uses TRBV5-1 with TRBJ2-5; possible D gene TRBD2, 6 bases. Sequenced material: PBMCs. CDR3 coding DNA: TGCGCCAGCAGCTTGGACGGGAGACTCCAAGAGACCCAGTACTTC. It encodes CASSLDGRLQETQYF.